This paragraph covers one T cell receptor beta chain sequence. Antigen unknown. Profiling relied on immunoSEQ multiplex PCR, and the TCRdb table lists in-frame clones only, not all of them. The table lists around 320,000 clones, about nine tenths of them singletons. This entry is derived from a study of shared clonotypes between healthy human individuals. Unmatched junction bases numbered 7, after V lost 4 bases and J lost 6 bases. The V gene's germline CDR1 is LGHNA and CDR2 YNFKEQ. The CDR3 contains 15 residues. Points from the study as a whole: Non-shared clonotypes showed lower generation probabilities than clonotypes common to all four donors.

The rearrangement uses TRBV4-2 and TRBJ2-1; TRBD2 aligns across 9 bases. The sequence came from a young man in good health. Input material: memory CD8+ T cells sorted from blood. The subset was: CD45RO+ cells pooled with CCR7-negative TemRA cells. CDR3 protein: CASSPGTSWFNEQFF. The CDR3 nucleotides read TGTGCCAGCAGCCCCGGGACTAGCTGGTTCAATGAGCAGTTCTTC.